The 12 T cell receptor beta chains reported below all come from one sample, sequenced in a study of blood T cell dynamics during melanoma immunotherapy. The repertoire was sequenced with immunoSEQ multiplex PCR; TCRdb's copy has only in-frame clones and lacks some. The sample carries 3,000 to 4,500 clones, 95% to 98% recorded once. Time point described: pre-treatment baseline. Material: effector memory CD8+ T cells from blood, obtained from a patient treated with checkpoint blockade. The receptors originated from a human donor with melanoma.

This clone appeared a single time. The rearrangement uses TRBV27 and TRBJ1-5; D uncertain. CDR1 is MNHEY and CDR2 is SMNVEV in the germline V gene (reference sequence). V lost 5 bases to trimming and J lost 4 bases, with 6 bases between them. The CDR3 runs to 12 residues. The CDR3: CASSKPNQPQHF. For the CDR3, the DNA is TGTGCCAGCAGTAAACCAAATCAGCCCCAGCATTTT.

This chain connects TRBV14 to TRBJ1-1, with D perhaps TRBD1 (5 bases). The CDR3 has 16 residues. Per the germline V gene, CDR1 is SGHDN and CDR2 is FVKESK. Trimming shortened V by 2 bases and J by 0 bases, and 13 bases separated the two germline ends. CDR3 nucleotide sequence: TGTGCCAGCAGCCAACAAACGACAGCTGTGAACACTGAAGCTTTCTTT. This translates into CASSQQTTAVNTEAFF. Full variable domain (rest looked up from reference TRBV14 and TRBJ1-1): EAGVTQFPSHSVIEKGQTVTLRCDPISGHDNLYWYRRVMGKEIKFLLHFVKESKQDESGMPNNRFLAERTGGTYSTLKVQPAELEDSGVYFCASSQQTTAVNTEAFFGQGTRLTVV.

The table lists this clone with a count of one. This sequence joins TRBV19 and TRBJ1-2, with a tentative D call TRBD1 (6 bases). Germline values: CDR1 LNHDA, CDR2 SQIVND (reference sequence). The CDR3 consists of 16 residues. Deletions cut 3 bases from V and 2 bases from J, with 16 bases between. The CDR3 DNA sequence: TGTGCCAGTAGTATCTTCGGGGGCGCGAGCAACTATGGCTACACCTTC. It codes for CASSIFGGASNYGYTF.

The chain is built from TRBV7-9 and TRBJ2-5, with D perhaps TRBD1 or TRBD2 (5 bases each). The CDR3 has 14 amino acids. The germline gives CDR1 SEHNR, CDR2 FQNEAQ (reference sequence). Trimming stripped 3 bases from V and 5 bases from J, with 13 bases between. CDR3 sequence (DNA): TGTGCCAGCAGCTTCGAATGGGGGTACGAGACCCAGTACTTC. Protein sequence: CASSFEWGYETQYF.

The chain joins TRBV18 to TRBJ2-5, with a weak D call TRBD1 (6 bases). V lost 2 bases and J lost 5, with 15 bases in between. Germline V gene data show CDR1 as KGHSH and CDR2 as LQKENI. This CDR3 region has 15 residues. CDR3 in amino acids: CASSPIRGFTETQYF. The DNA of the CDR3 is TGTGCCAGCTCACCAATCAGGGGATTCACGGAGACCCAGTACTTC.

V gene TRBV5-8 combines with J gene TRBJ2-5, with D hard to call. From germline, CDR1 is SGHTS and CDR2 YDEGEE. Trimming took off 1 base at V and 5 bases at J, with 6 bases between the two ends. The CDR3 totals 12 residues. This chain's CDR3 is CASSLLRETQYF. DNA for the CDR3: TGTGCCAGCAGCTTGCTTCGGGAGACCCAGTACTTC.

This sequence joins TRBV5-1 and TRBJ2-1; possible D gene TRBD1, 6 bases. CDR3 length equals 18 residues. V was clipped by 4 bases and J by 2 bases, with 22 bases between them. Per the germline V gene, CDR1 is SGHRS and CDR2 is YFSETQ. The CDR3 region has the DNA TGCGCCAGCAGCCCCAGGGGTCTGGGCGGCTTAACCTACAATGAGCAGTTCTTC. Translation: CASSPRGLGGLTYNEQFF.

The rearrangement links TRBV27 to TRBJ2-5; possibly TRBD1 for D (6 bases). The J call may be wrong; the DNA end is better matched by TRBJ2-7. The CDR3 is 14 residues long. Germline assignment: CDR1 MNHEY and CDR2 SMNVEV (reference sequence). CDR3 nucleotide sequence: TGTGCCAGCACCACCTTGACAGGAACCTACGAGCAGTACTTC. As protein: CASTTLTGTYEQYF.

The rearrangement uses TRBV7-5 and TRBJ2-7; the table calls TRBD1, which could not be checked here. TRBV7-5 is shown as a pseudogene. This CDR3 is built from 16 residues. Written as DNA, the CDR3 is TGTGCCAGCAGCGCCCACCGGGACAGGGCCTCCTACGAGCAGTACTTC. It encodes CASSAHRDRASYEQYF.

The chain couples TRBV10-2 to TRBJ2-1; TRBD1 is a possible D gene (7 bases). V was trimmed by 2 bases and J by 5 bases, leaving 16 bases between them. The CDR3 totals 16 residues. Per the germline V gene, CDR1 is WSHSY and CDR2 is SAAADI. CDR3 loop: CASSEAGQGVNNEQFF. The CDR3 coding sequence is TGCGCCAGCAGTGAGGCGGGGCAGGGGGTGAACAATGAGCAGTTCTTC.

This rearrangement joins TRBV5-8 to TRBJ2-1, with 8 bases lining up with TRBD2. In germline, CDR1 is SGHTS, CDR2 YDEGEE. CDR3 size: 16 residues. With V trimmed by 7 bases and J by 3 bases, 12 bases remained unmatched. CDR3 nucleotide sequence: TGTGCCAGCCGACTGGGCGGGAGGTCTCTCTACAATGAGCAGTTCTTC. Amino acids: CASRLGGRSLYNEQFF.

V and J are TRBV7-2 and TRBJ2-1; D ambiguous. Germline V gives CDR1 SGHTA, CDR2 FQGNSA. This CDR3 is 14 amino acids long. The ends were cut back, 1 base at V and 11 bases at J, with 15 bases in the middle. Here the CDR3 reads CASSLVPNREQQFF. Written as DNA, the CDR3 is TGTGCCAGCAGCTTAGTCCCGAATCGAGAGCAGCAGTTCTTC.